Each of the 19 T cell receptor beta chains below was sequenced from the same sample in a study of CD8+ T cells in alopecia areata. TCR sequencing used cDNA made by reverse transcription of extracted RNA. Profiled with immunoSEQ multiplex PCR; TCRdb holds only in-frame clones, not every one. The sample holds over 95,000 clones; roughly three fifths are singletons and the top ten take about 3.4%. The treatment here: oral pan-JAK inhibitor, 5-10 mg twice daily. The specimen was CD4+ T cells sorted from blood, collected at week 24, from a patient treated with tofacitinib. The receptor source for this set is a human donor with alopecia areata.

This clone was counted many times. This chain connects TRBV10-3 to TRBJ2-1, with 7 bases matching TRBD1. The CDR3 runs to 13 residues. V was clipped by 4 bases and J by 8 bases; unmatched bases: 5. Germline CDR1 reads ENHRY; CDR2 reads SYGVKD. CDR3 sequence reads: CAISGQGTDEQFF. The CDR3, as DNA: TGTGCCATCAGTGGACAGGGAACGGATGAGCAGTTCTTC.

This clone showed up just a few times. The chain joins TRBV6-5 to TRBJ2-2; D unresolved. The CDR3 covers 12 residues. With 6 bases removed from V and 7 bases from J, the gap between germline ends came to 9 bases. Germline CDR1 reads MNHEY; CDR2 reads SVGAGI. The CDR3 DNA reads TGTGCCAGCAGCCGACCCTTCGGGGAGCTGTTTTTT. Protein sequence: CASSRPFGELFF.

The rearrangement links TRBV29-1 to TRBJ1-2, with a tentative D call TRBD1 (5 bases). Germline V gene sequence: CDR1 SQVTM, CDR2 ANQGSEA. V was clipped by 4 bases and J by 3 bases, with 6 bases between them. The CDR3 is 11 amino acids. This chain's CDR3 is CSVGGDYGYTF. As DNA, the CDR3 is TGCAGCGTTGGGGGGGACTATGGCTACACCTTC. The whole variable domain, filled in from reference TRBV29-1 and TRBJ1-2, reads SAVISQKPSRDICQRGTSLTIQCQVDSQVTMMFWYRQQPGQSLTLIATANQGSEATYESGFVIDKFPISRPNLTFSTLTVSNMSPEDSSIYLCSVGGDYGYTFGSGTRLTVV.

This clone occurred a few times. The V gene is TRBV6-5, the J gene TRBJ2-3, with D possibly TRBD2 on 6 matching bases. This CDR3 contains 13 residues. Germline values: CDR1 MNHEY, CDR2 SVGAGI. V was clipped by 7 bases and J by 9 bases, with 17 bases between them. The CDR3: CASTPGDKGTQYF. CDR3 nucleotide sequence: TGTGCCAGCACCCCGGGAGACAAGGGCACGCAGTATTTT.

The rearrangement joins TRBV5-1 to TRBJ1-1; 8 bases match TRBD1. The CDR3 has 16 amino acids. The V segment lost 1 base and the J segment 0 bases; nucleotides outside the gene matches: 5. Germline V lookup: CDR1 SGHRS, CDR2 YFSETQ. Here the CDR3 reads CASSLPGQAMNTEAFF. CDR3 bases: TGCGCCAGCAGCTTGCCGGGACAGGCCATGAACACTGAAGCTTTCTTT.

CDR3 nucleotides: TGTGCCAGCAGCACCGGGACGGTCAGGGAAAAACTGTTTTTT. Residues: CASSTGTVREKLFF. The rearrangement joins TRBV28 to TRBJ1-4, with D perhaps TRBD1 (5 bases). Trimming shortened V by 6 bases and J by 8 bases, and 16 bases separated the two germline ends. The germline gives CDR1 MDHEN, CDR2 SYDVKM. The CDR3 runs to 14 residues.

The table lists this clone with a few counts. J is TRBJ1-2 and V is TRBV6-5; D might be TRBD1 (5 bases). Germline assignment: CDR1 MNHEY and CDR2 SVGAGI. The CDR3 contains 12 residues. V was shortened by 5 bases and J by 8 bases, with 12 bases between the two germline ends. The CDR3 protein is CASSRTPEGYTF. DNA for the CDR3: TGTGCCAGCAGTCGGACACCCGAAGGCTACACCTTC.

CDR3 sequence reads: CATLMMGQLNEKLFF. The CDR3 bases are TGTGCCACCCTCATGATGGGACAGCTTAATGAAAAACTGTTTTTT. The chain uses TRBV2 and TRBJ1-4; TRBD1 agrees at 7 bases. This CDR3 is built from 15 residues. Germline CDR1 SNHLY, CDR2 FYNNEI. Trimming cost V 10 bases and J 4 bases; bases outside gene matches: 12.

This chain uses TRBV30 with TRBJ1-1; 9 bases fit TRBD1. The CDR3 has 13 amino acids. V shed 8 bases, J shed 4 bases, and the junction held 8 bases outside the gene matches. CDR1 is GTSNPN and CDR2 is SVGIG in the germline V gene (reference sequence). DNA for the CDR3: TGTGCCAGACAACAGGGGGCTAGCACTGAAGCTTTCTTT. This translates into CARQQGASTEAFF.

The gene calls are TRBV6-6 and TRBJ2-3, with D unresolved. V was clipped by 7 bases and J by 1 base, with 18 bases between them. The CDR3 spans 16 residues. Per the germline V gene, CDR1 is MNHNY and CDR2 is SVGAGI (reference sequence). CDR3 coding DNA: TGTGCCAGCACCCTAAAACTCCGCCGGGGCACAGATACGCAGTATTTT. Protein product: CASTLKLRRGTDTQYF.

This clone appeared once. The V gene is TRBV6-6, the J gene TRBJ2-7; 9 bases fit TRBD2. J lost 8 bases, V lost 2 bases, and 7 bases had no gene match. Germline values: CDR1 MNHNY, CDR2 SVGAGI (reference sequence). The CDR3 has 14 amino acids. The CDR3 sequence is CASSYEGSGGKQYF. In nucleotides, the CDR3 is TGTGCCAGCAGTTACGAGGGTAGCGGGGGAAAGCAGTACTTC.

V usage is TRBV19 and J usage is TRBJ1-5; no definite D call. V was pared by 3 bases and J by 0 bases, with 9 bases between. The CDR3 length is 15 residues. Germline CDR1 is LNHDA and CDR2 is SQIVND (reference sequence). This CDR3 reads CASSILGNSNQPQHF. DNA of the CDR3: TGTGCCAGTAGTATTTTGGGAAATAGCAATCAGCCCCAGCATTTT.

The chain recombines TRBV4-2 with TRBJ2-3; 7 nucleotides match TRBD2. The CDR3 runs to 16 residues. Germline trimming cut 1 base from V and 1 base from J; bases unmatched to any gene: 5. Per the germline V gene, CDR1 is LGHNA and CDR2 is YNFKEQ. This chain's CDR3 is CASSQAPLAGTDTQYF. The CDR3 DNA reads as TGTGCCAGCAGCCAAGCCCCCCTAGCGGGCACAGATACGCAGTATTTT.

This chain joins TRBV5-1 and TRBJ2-5; D might be TRBD1 or TRBD2, each matching 6 bases. Trimming removed 4 bases from V and 5 bases from J, with 15 bases in between. Germline V gene sequence: CDR1 SGHRS, CDR2 YFSETQ. The CDR3 extends over 14 amino acids. The CDR3 loop reads CASSAGTSTETQYF. The DNA of the CDR3 is TGCGCCAGCAGCGCGGGGACAAGTACGGAGACCCAGTACTTC. The full variable domain, completed using reference TRBV5-1 and TRBJ2-5, is KAGVTQTPRYLIKTRGQQVTLSCSPISGHRSVSWYQQTPGQGLQFLFEYFSETQRNKGNFPGRFSGRQFSNSRSEMNVSTLELGDSALYLCASSAGTSTETQYFGPGTRLLVL.

This rearrangement joins TRBV6-5 to TRBJ2-2; possible D gene TRBD1, 6 bases. Per the germline V gene, CDR1 is MNHEY and CDR2 is SVGAGI. The CDR3 loop spans 12 amino acids. Between the trimmed V and J ends, which lost 11 bases and 5 bases, there was a span of 12 bases. DNA for the CDR3: TGTGCCGTGGGACATCGTACCGGGGAGCTGTTTTTT. Protein product: CAVGHRTGELFF.

The gene calls are TRBV30 and TRBJ2-3, with 9 nucleotides matching TRBD2. Germline CDR1 and CDR2: GTSNPN and SVGIG (reference sequence). CDR3 length: 14 amino acids. Unmatched junction bases numbered 5, after V lost 0 bases and J lost 7 bases. The CDR3, as DNA: TGTGCCTGGAGTGTCTTAGCGGGGGTAAATACGCAGTATTTT. As protein: CAWSVLAGVNTQYF.

The genes are TRBV7-9 and TRBJ1-2; 9 positions match TRBD1. The CDR3 totals 14 residues. In germline, CDR1 is SEHNR, CDR2 FQNEAQ (reference sequence). Losses at the gene ends were 7 bases for V and 2 bases for J; bases not matched to a gene: 5. CDR3 in DNA: TGTGCCAGCAACACCGGGACAGGGAACTATGGCTACACCTTC. Translation gives CASNTGTGNYGYTF.

V and J are TRBV19 and TRBJ1-3; D might be TRBD1 (5 bases). CDR3 length: 13 residues. The V end lost 7 bases, the J end lost 3 bases, and 10 bases lay between the germline ends. CDR1 and CDR2 from the germline V gene are LNHDA and SQIVND (reference sequence). CDR3 amino acids: CASNRDRGNTIYF. CDR3 nucleotide sequence: TGTGCCAGTAACCGGGACCGTGGAAACACCATATATTTT. Full variable domain (remainder filled in from reference TRBV19 and TRBJ1-3): DGGITQSPKYLFRKEGQNVTLSCEQNLNHDAMYWYRQDPGQGLRLIYYSQIVNDFQKGDIAEGYSVSREKKESFPLTVTSAQKNPTAFYLCASNRDRGNTIYFGEGSWLTVV.

This chain uses TRBV2 with TRBJ2-3; D remains unclear. CDR1 SNHLY and CDR2 FYNNEI come from the germline V gene. The CDR3 runs 15 residues. V dropped 8 bases and J dropped 3 bases, with 18 bases sitting between them. The chain's CDR3 is CASRKTESQTDTQYF. DNA of the CDR3: TGTGCCAGCCGAAAAACTGAGTCCCAGACAGATACGCAGTATTTT. Full variable domain (outside the CDR3, taken from reference TRBV2 and TRBJ2-3): EPEVTQTPSHQVTQMGQEVILRCVPISNHLYFYWYRQILGQKVEFLVSFYNNEISEKSEIFDDQFSVERPDGSNFTLKIRSTKLEDSAMYFCASRKTESQTDTQYFGPGTRLTVL.